The next 27 T cell receptor beta chains were all read from a single sample in a study of T cells after yellow fever vaccination. TCRdb itself ran the 5' RACE reads through MiXCR, one entry per CDR3 protein. The sample includes hundreds of thousands of distinct CDR3 sequences, around 12% of them seen just once. The material was PBMCs, obtained on the day of the yellow fever booster vaccination. The receptors come from a man in his thirties or forties who received the YFV17D yellow fever vaccine.

The gene calls are TRBV5-6 and TRBJ2-1, with 14 bases lining up with TRBD2. The CDR3 is 15 amino acids. CDR1 and CDR2 (germline): SGHDT, YYEEEE. V was pared by 2 bases and J by 9 bases, with 4 bases of the junction left unmatched. CDR3 coding DNA: TGTGCCAGCAGCTTTGGGACTAGCGGGAGTGGTGAGCAGTTCTTC. Residues: CASSFGTSGSGEQFF.

Only a few counts were recorded for this clonotype. The CDR3: CSASAGDQPQHF. DNA of the CDR3: TGCAGTGCTTCGGCAGGGGATCAGCCCCAGCATTTT. The chain employs TRBV20-1 and TRBJ1-5; a weak D match, TRBD1 (6 bases). The germline V and J ends were trimmed by 5 bases and 5 bases, with 10 bases remaining between them. This CDR3 contains 12 residues. Per the germline V gene, CDR1 is DFQATT and CDR2 is SNEGSKA (reference sequence).

This clonotype was recorded a few times. The genes are TRBV7-9 and TRBJ2-1; a possible D gene is TRBD2 (6 bases). From germline, CDR1 is SEHNR and CDR2 FQNEAQ (reference sequence). Between the trimmed V and J ends, which lost 4 bases and 9 bases, there was a span of 10 bases. The length of the CDR3 is 12 residues. The CDR3 spells CASSWSGPEQFF. CDR3 nucleotide sequence: TGTGCCAGCAGCTGGAGCGGGCCTGAGCAGTTCTTC.

This clonotype occurred a few times. J is TRBJ1-2 and V is TRBV20-1; tentative D call: TRBD1 (5 bases). This CDR3 region has 13 residues. V dropped 5 bases and J dropped 5 bases, with 15 bases sitting between them. The germline gives CDR1 DFQATT, CDR2 SNEGSKA (reference sequence). The CDR3 spells CSAPLIAGYGYTF. CDR3 nucleotide sequence: TGCAGTGCTCCCCTTATTGCAGGGTATGGCTACACCTTC.

The gene calls are TRBV12-5 and TRBJ1-5; unclear D gene. Looked up from germline, CDR1 is LGHNT and CDR2 is FRNRAP. The V gene lost 1 base and the J gene lost 3 bases, with 4 bases spanning the gap. This CDR3 is 13 amino acids long. The CDR3 DNA sequence: TGTGCTAGTGGTTTGGAACCCAATCAGCCCCAGCATTTT. It translates to CASGLEPNQPQHF.

A few counts support this clonotype. This rearrangement joins TRBV6-6 to TRBJ2-3; 8 nucleotides line up with TRBD1. Germline V gene sequence: CDR1 MNHNY, CDR2 SVGAGI (reference sequence). With 10 bases clipped from V and 3 bases from J, the junction kept 6 bases outside the gene matches. The CDR3 loop spans 13 amino acids. The CDR3 region has the DNA TGTGCCAACCAACAGGGGGGAACAGATACGCAGTATTTT. This gives the protein CANQQGGTDTQYF.

This clonotype has a handful of counts. V is TRBV6-2 or TRBV6-3 and J is TRBJ2-3; TRBD1 might be the D (6 bases). The germline V gene has CDR1 MNHEY and CDR2 SVGEGT. V gave up 6 bases and J gave up 5 bases, with 9 bases separating them. The CDR3 runs to 12 residues. The CDR3 DNA reads TGTGCCAGCAGCTGGACAGTAGATACGCAGTATTTT. It codes for CASSWTVDTQYF.

This chain joins TRBV18 and TRBJ2-7, with unresolved D. Germline V gene sequence: CDR1 KGHSH, CDR2 LQKENI. The CDR3 spans 17 residues. V was shortened by 2 bases and J by 6 bases, with 23 bases between the two germline ends. In nucleotides, the CDR3 is TGTGCCAGCTCACCAGCCCGGGCAGTATATGCGACCTCCGAGCAGTACTTC. It translates to CASSPARAVYATSEQYF.

V is TRBV12-3 or TRBV12-4 and J is TRBJ1-4, with TRBD1 as a possible D gene (5 bases). This CDR3 comprises 14 residues. V dropped 3 bases and J dropped 5 bases, with 10 bases sitting between them. CDR3 DNA: TGTGCCAGCAGTTTTTGGGGGACGAATGAAAAACTGTTTTTT. Translation: CASSFWGTNEKLFF.

The rearrangement links TRBV29-1 to TRBJ2-7, with 11 bases that match TRBD1. The CDR3 loop spans 16 amino acids. J gave up 3 bases and V 4 bases, and 11 bases lay outside the gene matches. Germline assignment: CDR1 SQVTM and CDR2 ANQGSEA. CDR3 loop: CSVVGTGGQVNYEQYF. CDR3 sequence (DNA): TGCAGCGTTGTTGGGACAGGGGGACAGGTTAACTACGAGCAGTACTTC.

The rearrangement links TRBV6-5 to TRBJ2-6; the D is unclear. CDR1 is MNHEY and CDR2 is SVGAGI in the germline V gene. V lost 4 bases, J lost 1 base, and 11 bases lay in between. CDR3 length equals 16 residues. CDR3 amino acids: CASSLRHSSGANVLTF. CDR3 coding DNA: TGTGCCAGCAGTTTGCGCCACTCATCTGGGGCCAACGTCCTGACTTTC.

This sequence joins TRBV5-1 and TRBJ2-3, with unresolved D. Germline CDR1 reads SGHRS; CDR2 reads YFSETQ. This CDR3 is 16 amino acids long. V gave up 0 bases and J gave up 6 bases, with 17 bases separating them. CDR3 coding DNA: TGCGCCAGCAGCTTGGCAGGCGGCGACCAAGGGGATACGCAGTATTTT. Translation gives CASSLAGGDQGDTQYF.

CDR3 residues: CASSLEGVMNTEAFF. CDR3 in DNA: TGTGCCAGCAGCTTGGAAGGAGTAATGAACACTGAAGCTTTCTTT. The V call is TRBV5-4, the J call TRBJ1-1; unclear D gene. Germline V CDR1 and CDR2: SGHNT, YYREEE (reference sequence). The ends were cut back, 0 bases at V and 0 bases at J, with 9 bases in the middle. CDR3 size: 15 residues.

This clonotype showed up just a few times. The CDR3 DNA reads TGTGCCAGCAGTCCAACACCGGGACTAGCGGGAGCGTACAATGAGCAGTTCTTC. Translated, it gives CASSPTPGLAGAYNEQFF. The rearrangement joins TRBV6-1 to TRBJ2-1, with 14 bases lining up with TRBD2. The V segment lost 5 bases and the J segment 4 bases; nucleotides outside the gene matches: 10. The CDR3 runs 18 residues. The germline gives CDR1 MNHNS, CDR2 SASEGT.

The genes are TRBV12-3 or TRBV12-4 and TRBJ2-7; 8 positions match TRBD1. This CDR3 is 13 amino acids long. The ends lost 3 bases at V and 5 bases at J; junction bases unmatched: 3. CDR3 nucleotide sequence: TGTGCCAGCAGTTTTCAGGGGGCCCACGAGCAGTACTTC. This translates into CASSFQGAHEQYF.

This clonotype has a count of ten or more. The genes are TRBV5-1 and TRBJ2-3; perhaps TRBD2 as D (5 bases). The CDR3 runs to 15 residues. The V gene's germline CDR1 is SGHRS and CDR2 YFSETQ. Trimming cost V 1 base and J 3 bases, with 12 bases left between them. CDR3 sequence: CASSLSWRQTDTQYF. DNA for the CDR3: TGCGCCAGCAGCTTGAGCTGGAGGCAGACAGATACGCAGTATTTT.

Only a few counts were recorded for this clonotype. V and J are TRBV5-4 and TRBJ2-1, with D possibly matching TRBD1 (6 bases). Per the germline V gene, CDR1 is SGHNT and CDR2 is YYREEE (reference sequence). V shed 2 bases and J shed 5 bases, with 17 bases lying between them. The length of the CDR3 is 16 residues. The chain's CDR3 is CASSFTGRGSDNEQFF. The CDR3 coding sequence is TGTGCCAGCAGCTTTACGGGCAGGGGTAGTGACAATGAGCAGTTCTTC.

The CDR3 spells CASRVAGVGDTQYF. The CDR3 region has the DNA TGTGCCAGCAGAGTAGCGGGAGTGGGAGATACGCAGTATTTT. This chain joins TRBV27 and TRBJ2-3; 9 nucleotides match TRBD2. V gave up 6 bases and J gave up 5 bases; unmatched junction bases: 6. The CDR3 contains 14 residues. CDR1 MNHEY and CDR2 SMNVEV come from the germline V gene (reference sequence).

The chain has TRBV14 and TRBJ2-3; no reliable D call. V lost 0 bases, J lost 1 base, and 5 bases lay in between. Germline CDR1 reads SGHDN; CDR2 reads FVKESK. CDR3 length: 14 amino acids. CDR3 in amino acids: CASSQEFGTDTQYF. CDR3 sequence (DNA): TGTGCCAGCAGCCAAGAGTTCGGCACAGATACGCAGTATTTT. Based on the CDR3 plus reference TRBV14 and TRBJ2-3, the full variable domain is EAGVTQFPSHSVIEKGQTVTLRCDPISGHDNLYWYRRVMGKEIKFLLHFVKESKQDESGMPNNRFLAERTGGTYSTLKVQPAELEDSGVYFCASSQEFGTDTQYFGPGTRLTVL.

In this sample, this clonotype turned up a few times. The chain has TRBV4-3 and TRBJ2-2; a weak D match, TRBD2 (5 bases). Germline assignment: CDR1 LGHNA and CDR2 YSLEER. Trimming cost V 3 bases and J 4 bases, with 21 bases left between them. CDR3 length equals 18 residues. The chain's CDR3 is CASSQPGVASWSTGELFF. The CDR3 nucleotides read TGCGCCAGCAGCCAGCCCGGGGTGGCTAGCTGGTCCACCGGGGAGCTGTTTTTT.

The genes are TRBV3-1 and TRBJ2-1; no clear D gene. The CDR3 is 15 residues long. Germline values: CDR1 LGHDT, CDR2 YNNKEL (reference sequence). V was shortened by 10 bases and J by 2 bases, with 18 bases between the two germline ends. CDR3 residues: CATSQGFQTYNEQFF. The CDR3 coding sequence is TGTGCCACCTCCCAAGGGTTCCAAACCTACAATGAGCAGTTCTTC.

This chain uses TRBV7-9 with TRBJ1-2; 7 bases align to TRBD1. The V segment lost 7 bases and the J segment 2 bases; nucleotides outside the gene matches: 7. Germline values: CDR1 SEHNR, CDR2 FQNEAQ (reference sequence). This CDR3 has 14 residues. CDR3 sequence reads: CASTPQGMNYGYTF. The CDR3 bases are TGTGCCAGCACCCCACAGGGGATGAACTATGGCTACACCTTC.

This clonotype showed up just a few times. The J gene is TRBJ2-1, the V gene TRBV5-1; the match to TRBD2 covers 8 bases. V lost 7 bases, J lost 1 base, and 7 bases stayed unmatched. Germline V gives CDR1 SGHRS, CDR2 YFSETQ. The CDR3 extends over 15 amino acids. As DNA, the CDR3 is TGCGCCAGCCAAGGGGGACTAGTTTCCTACAATGAGCAGTTCTTC. It yields the protein CASQGGLVSYNEQFF.

The chain recombines TRBV5-1 with TRBJ2-5, with TRBD1 identical over 9 bases. This CDR3 comprises 15 residues. V lost 4 bases, J lost 6 bases, and 10 bases stayed unmatched. Germline CDR1 is SGHRS and CDR2 is YFSETQ. CDR3 sequence: CASSGATGGAKTQYF. As DNA, the CDR3 is TGCGCCAGCAGCGGTGCTACAGGGGGCGCGAAGACCCAGTACTTC.

Comment on this clonotype: At one end, the junction sequence differs from germline, possibly due to a read error. This chain links TRBV7-3 with TRBJ2-5; the D gene is possibly TRBD2 (6 bases). The CDR3 spans 14 residues. Germline-derived CDR1 and CDR2 are SGHTA and FQGTGA. CDR3 DNA: TGTGCCAGCAGCTTGGACCGGAGGGAAGAGATCCAGTACTTC. Translation: CASSLDRREEIQYF. Variable domain in full (rest from reference TRBV7-3 and TRBJ2-5): GAGVSQTPSNKVTEKGKYVELRCDPISGHTALYWYRQSLGQGPEFLIYFQGTGAADDSGLPNDRFFAVRPEGSVSTLKIQRTERGDSAVYLCASSLDRREEIQYFGPGTRLLVL.

This clonotype was detected a few times. V is TRBV27 and J is TRBJ2-1; 7 nucleotides agree with TRBD2. The CDR3 contains 13 residues. CDR1 and CDR2 from the germline V gene are MNHEY and SMNVEV (reference sequence). The trim removed 6 bases at V and 8 bases at J, leaving 7 bases unmatched. The DNA for the CDR3 is TGTGCCAGCAGCCCCTGGGGGGGTGATGAGCAGTTCTTC. Amino acids: CASSPWGGDEQFF.

Comments on this clonotype: Germline is not matched at one junction end, which may reflect a read error. The V and J genes are TRBV5-1 and TRBJ2-3; TRBD2 agrees at 14 bases. The germline gives CDR1 SGHRS, CDR2 YFSETQ. This CDR3 spans 16 amino acids. CDR3 in amino acids: CASSLGLAGAGDTQYF. CDR3 nucleotide sequence: TGCGCCAGCAGTTTGGGACTAGCGGGAGCGGGAGATACGCAGTATTTT.